This T cell receptor (beta chain) derives from a study of blood T cells in healthy people across ages. Germline CDR1 MRHNA, CDR2 SNTAGT. The CDR3 sequence is 13 residues long. Trimming took 6 bases from V and 9 from J, leaving 12 bases between them. Primed by a sample-barcoded 5' primer and a J-beta primer mix, a second PCR proceeded for roughly 6 to 12 cycles. Via MiXCR, TCRdb re-called the 5' RACE reads, giving one row per CDR3 protein. The table shows 900,000 to 950,000 distinct CDR3 sequences, with approximately 32% occurring only once. The same specimen was also included in a second study, on T cells of mothers and their children. As reported in that work: Barcodes for each sample and 2-4 random nucleotides were added by the M1S primer used in the second PCR. Relative to unrelated pairs, biologically related mother-child dyads exhibited marginally greater, non-significant overlap.

The chain employs TRBV6-4 and TRBJ1-6; D ambiguous. The receptor's source is a woman in her thirties or forties in good health. The sequenced sample was blood. Written as DNA, the CDR3 is TGTGCCAGCAGGCCGGACGGCATTTCACCCCTCCACTTT. Amino acids: CASRPDGISPLHF.